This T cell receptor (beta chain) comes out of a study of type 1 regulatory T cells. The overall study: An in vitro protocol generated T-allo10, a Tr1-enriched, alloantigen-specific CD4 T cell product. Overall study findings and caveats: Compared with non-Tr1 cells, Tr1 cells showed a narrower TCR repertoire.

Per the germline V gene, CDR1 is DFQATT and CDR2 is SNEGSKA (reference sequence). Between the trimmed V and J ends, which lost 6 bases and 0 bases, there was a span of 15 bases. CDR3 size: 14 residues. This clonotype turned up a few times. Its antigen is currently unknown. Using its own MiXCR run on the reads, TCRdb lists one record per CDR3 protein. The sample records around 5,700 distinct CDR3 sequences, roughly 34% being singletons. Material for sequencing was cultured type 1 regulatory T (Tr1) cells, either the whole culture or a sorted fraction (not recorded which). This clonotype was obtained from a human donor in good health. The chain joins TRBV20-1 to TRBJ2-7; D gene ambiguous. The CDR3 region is CSAFPQLTSYEQYF. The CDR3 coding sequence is TGCAGTGCCTTTCCACAGTTGACCTCCTACGAGCAGTACTTC.